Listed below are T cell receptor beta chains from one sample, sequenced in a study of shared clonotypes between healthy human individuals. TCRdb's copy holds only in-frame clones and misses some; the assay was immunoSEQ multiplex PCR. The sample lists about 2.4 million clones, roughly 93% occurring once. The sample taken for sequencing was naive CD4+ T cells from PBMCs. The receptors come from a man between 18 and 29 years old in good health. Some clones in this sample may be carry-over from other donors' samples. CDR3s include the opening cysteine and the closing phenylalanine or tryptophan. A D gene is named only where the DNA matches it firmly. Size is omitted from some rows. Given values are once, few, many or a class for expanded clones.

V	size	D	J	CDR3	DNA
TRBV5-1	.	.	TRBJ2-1	CASSLDAGMPRLDEQFF	TGCGCCAGCAGCTTGGACGCGGGGATGCCCCGTTTGGATGAGCAGTTCTTC
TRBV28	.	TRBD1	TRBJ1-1	CASSVQGGTTEAFF	TGTGCCAGCAGTGTACAGGGGGGTACCACTGAAGCTTTCTTT
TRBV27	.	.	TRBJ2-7	CASSPMVLAGTYEQYF	TGTGCCAGCAGTCCAATGGTCCTAGCTGGAACCTACGAGCAGTACTTC
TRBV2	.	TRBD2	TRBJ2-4	CASSVPSSGRSKNIQYF	TGTGCCAGCAGTGTCCCCTCTAGCGGGAGGTCCAAAAACATTCAGTACTTC
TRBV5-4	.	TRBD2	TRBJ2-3	CASSLPGLADFNTDTQYF	TGTGCCAGCAGCCTTCCGGGACTAGCGGATTTTAACACAGATACGCAGTATTTT
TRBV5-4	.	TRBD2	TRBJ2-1	CASSPSSGLYNEQFF	TGTGCCAGCAGCCCCTCTAGCGGGCTATACAATGAGCAGTTCTTC
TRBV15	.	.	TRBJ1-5	CATSRFSGHQPQHF	TGTGCCACCAGCAGATTTTCGGGACATCAGCCCCAGCATTTT
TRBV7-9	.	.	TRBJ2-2	CASSLPRTANTGELFF	TGTGCCAGCAGCTTGCCGAGGACAGCGAACACCGGGGAGCTGTTTTTT
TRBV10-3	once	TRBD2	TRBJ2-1	CAISESRLAGVYEQFF	TGTGCCATCAGTGAGTCCCGACTAGCGGGAGTATATGAGCAGTTCTTC
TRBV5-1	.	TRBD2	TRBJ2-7	CASSLAGTSGAYEQYF	TGCGCCAGCAGCTTGGCCGGAACTAGCGGAGCCTACGAGCAGTACTTC
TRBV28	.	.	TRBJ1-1	CASNTFSGRMNTEAFF	TGTGCCAGCAATACATTTTCCGGGAGAATGAACACTGAAGCTTTCTTT
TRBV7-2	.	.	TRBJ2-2	CASSLFGRANTGELFF	TGTGCCAGCAGCTTATTTGGGAGAGCGAACACCGGGGAGCTGTTTTTT
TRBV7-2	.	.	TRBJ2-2	CASSRDTRYPGELFF	TGTGCCAGCAGCCGTGACACTAGGTATCCCGGGGAGCTGTTTTTT
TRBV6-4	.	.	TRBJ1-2	CASSQGLSGYTF	TGTGCCAGCAGTCAGGGCCTGAGCGGCTACACCTTC
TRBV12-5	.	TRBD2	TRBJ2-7	CASGLVLLAGRSYEQYF	TGTGCTAGTGGTTTGGTACTTCTAGCGGGAAGATCCTACGAGCAGTACTTC
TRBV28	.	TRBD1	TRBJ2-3	CASRYRGLRGGIDTQYF	TGTGCCAGCAGATACAGGGGGTTGAGAGGCGGCATAGATACGCAGTATTTT
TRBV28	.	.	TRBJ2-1	CASSRTSRSYNEQFF	TGTGCCAGCAGTAGGACATCGCGCTCCTACAATGAGCAGTTCTTC
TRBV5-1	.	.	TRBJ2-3	CASGATGTDTQYF	TGCGCCAGCGGAGCGACTGGCACAGATACGCAGTATTTT
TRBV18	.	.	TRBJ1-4	CASSPLGEKLFF	TGTGCCAGCTCACCGTTAGGTGAAAAACTGTTTTTT
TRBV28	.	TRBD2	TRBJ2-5	CASSALAGAAETQYF	TGTGCCAGCAGTGCGCTAGCGGGAGCGGCAGAGACCCAGTACTTC
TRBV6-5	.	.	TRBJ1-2	CASSYSGGGLGYTF	TGTGCCAGCAGTTACTCGGGCGGGGGGCTTGGCTACACCTTC
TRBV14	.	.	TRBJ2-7	CASSQDTGFDEQYF	TGTGCCAGCAGCCAAGATACAGGGTTCGACGAGCAGTACTTC
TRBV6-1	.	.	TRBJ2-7	CASSVYTGAYEQYF	TGTGCCAGCAGTGTTTACACAGGAGCCTACGAGCAGTACTTC
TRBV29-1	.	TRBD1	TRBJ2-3	CSVEQGAADTQYF	TGCAGCGTTGAACAGGGGGCCGCAGATACGCAGTATTTT
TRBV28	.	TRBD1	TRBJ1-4	CASRPQTGVKTMFF	TGTGCCAGCAGACCTCAGACAGGGGTGAAAACGATGTTTTTT
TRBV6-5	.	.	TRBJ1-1	CASRPGTTEAFF	TGTGCCAGCAGGCCCGGGACAACTGAAGCTTTCTTT
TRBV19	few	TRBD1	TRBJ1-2	CASSPTGANYGYTF	TGTGCCAGTAGCCCGACAGGGGCGAACTATGGCTACACCTTC
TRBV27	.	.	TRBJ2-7	CASSLNPGYEQYF	TGTGCCAGCAGTTTAAACCCAGGTTACGAGCAGTACTTC